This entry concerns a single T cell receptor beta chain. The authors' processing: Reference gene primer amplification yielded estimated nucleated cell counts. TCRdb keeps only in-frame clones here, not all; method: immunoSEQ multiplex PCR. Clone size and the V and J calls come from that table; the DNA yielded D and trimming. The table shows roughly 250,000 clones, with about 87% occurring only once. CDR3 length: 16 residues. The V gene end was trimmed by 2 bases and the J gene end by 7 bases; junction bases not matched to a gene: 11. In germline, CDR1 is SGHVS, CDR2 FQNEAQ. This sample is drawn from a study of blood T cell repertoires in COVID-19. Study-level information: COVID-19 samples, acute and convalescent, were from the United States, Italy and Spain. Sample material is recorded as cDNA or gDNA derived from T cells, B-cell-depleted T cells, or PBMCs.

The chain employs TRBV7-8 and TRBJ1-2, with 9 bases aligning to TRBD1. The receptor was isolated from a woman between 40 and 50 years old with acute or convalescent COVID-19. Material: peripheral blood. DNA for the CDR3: TGTGCCAGCAGCTTACATTGGGGGACAGGGTGGCGTGGCTACACCTTC. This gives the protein CASSLHWGTGWRGYTF.